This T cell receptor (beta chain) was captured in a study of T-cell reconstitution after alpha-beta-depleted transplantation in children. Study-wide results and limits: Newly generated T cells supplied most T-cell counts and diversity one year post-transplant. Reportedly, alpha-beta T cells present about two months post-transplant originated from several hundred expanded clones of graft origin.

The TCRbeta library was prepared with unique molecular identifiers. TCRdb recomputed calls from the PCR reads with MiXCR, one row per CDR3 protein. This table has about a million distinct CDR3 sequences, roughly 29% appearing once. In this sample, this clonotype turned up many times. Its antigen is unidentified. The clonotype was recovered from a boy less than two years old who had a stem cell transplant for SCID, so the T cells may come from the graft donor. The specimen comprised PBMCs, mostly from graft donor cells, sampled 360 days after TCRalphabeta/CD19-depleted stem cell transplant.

The CDR3 coding sequence is TGCGCCAGCAGCTTGGACGGCAAAAGCTCCTACAATGAGCAGTTCTTC. Encoded protein: CASSLDGKSSYNEQFF. The chain combines TRBV5-1 with TRBJ2-1; D is uncertain. V was pared by 0 bases and J by 0 bases, with 10 bases between. This CDR3 comprises 16 residues. Germline values: CDR1 SGHRS, CDR2 YFSETQ. The full variable domain, its missing parts supplied by reference TRBV5-1 and TRBJ2-1, is KAGVTQTPRYLIKTRGQQVTLSCSPISGHRSVSWYQQTPGQGLQFLFEYFSETQRNKGNFPGRFSGRQFSNSRSEMNVSTLELGDSALYLCASSLDGKSSYNEQFFGPGTRLTVL.